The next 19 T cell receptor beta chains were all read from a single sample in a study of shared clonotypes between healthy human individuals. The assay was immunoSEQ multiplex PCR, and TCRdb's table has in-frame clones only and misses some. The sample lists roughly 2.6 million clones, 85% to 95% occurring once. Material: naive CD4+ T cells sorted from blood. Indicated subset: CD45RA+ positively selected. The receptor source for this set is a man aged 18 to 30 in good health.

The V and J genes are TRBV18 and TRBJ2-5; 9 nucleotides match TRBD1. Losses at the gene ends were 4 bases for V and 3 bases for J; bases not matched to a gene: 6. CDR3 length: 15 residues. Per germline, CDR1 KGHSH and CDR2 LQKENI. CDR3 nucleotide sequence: TGTGCCAGCTCACTCTACAGGGGGCGCGAAGAGACCCAGTACTTC. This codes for CASSLYRGREETQYF.

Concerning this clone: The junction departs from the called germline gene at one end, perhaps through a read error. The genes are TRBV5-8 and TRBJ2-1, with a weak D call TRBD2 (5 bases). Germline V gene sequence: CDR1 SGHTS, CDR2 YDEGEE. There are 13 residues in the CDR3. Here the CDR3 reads CASSSPDWSIGVF. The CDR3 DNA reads TGTGCCAGCAGCTCCCCGGACTGGTCGATCGGGGTCTTC.

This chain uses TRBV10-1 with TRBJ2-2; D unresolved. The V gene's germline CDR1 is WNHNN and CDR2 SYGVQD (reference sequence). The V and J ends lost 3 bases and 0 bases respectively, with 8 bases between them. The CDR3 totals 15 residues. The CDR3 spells CASSDLGSNTGELFF. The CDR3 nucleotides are TGCGCCAGCAGTGATCTCGGATCGAACACCGGGGAGCTGTTTTTT.

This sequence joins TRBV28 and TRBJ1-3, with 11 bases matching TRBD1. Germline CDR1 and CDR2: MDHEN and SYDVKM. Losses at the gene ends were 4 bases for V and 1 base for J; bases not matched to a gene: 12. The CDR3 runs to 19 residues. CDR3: CASSSYGTGGAASGNTIYF. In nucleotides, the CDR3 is TGTGCCAGCAGTTCTTACGGGACAGGGGGTGCCGCGTCTGGAAACACCATATATTTT.

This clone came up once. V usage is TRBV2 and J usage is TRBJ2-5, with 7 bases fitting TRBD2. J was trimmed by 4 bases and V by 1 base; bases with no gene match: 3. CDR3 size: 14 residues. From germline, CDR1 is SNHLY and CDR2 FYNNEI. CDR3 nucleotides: TGTGCCAGCAGTGAAGGGGCTAGCGGAGAGACCCAGTACTTC. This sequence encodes CASSEGASGETQYF.

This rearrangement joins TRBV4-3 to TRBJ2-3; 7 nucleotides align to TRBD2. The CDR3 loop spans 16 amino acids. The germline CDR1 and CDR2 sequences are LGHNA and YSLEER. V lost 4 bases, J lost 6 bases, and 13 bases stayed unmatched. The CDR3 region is CASSPSLADVGDTQYF. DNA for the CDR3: TGCGCCAGCAGCCCCAGTCTAGCGGACGTCGGGGATACGCAGTATTTT.

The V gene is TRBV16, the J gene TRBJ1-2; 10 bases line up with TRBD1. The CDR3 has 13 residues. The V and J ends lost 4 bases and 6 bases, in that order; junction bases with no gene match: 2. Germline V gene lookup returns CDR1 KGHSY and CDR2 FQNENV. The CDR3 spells CASSRGTGDGYTF. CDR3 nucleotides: TGTGCCAGCAGCCGAGGGACAGGGGATGGCTACACCTTC.

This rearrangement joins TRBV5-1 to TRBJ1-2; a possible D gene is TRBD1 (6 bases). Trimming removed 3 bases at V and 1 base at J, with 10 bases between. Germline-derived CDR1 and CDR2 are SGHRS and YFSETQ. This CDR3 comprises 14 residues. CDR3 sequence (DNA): TGCGCCAGCAGCTCCCCACAGGGTAACTATGGCTACACCTTC. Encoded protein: CASSSPQGNYGYTF.

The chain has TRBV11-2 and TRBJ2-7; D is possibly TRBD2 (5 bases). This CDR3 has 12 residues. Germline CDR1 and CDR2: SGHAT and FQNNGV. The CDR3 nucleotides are TGTGCGGGCGGGCGTAGCTCCTACGAGCAGTACTTC. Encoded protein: CAGGRSSYEQYF.

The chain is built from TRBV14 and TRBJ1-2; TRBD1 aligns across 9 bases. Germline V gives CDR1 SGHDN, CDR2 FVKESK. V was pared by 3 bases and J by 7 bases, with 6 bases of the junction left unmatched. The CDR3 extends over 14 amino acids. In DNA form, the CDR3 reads TGTGCCAGCAGCCACGACAGGGGGGTATCTGGCTACACCTTC. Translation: CASSHDRGVSGYTF.

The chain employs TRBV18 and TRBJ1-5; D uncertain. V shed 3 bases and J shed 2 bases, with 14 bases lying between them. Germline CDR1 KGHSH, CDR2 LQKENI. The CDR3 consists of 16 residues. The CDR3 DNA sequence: TGTGCCAGCTCACCGACCAGAAATATTGGCAATCAGCCCCAGCATTTT. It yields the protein CASSPTRNIGNQPQHF.

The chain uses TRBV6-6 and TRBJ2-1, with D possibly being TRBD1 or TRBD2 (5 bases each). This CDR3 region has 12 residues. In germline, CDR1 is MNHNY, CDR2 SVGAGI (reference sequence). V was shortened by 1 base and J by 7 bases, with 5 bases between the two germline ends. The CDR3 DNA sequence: TGTGCCAGCAGTTACTGGGGGAATGAGCAGTTCTTC. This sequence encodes CASSYWGNEQFF.

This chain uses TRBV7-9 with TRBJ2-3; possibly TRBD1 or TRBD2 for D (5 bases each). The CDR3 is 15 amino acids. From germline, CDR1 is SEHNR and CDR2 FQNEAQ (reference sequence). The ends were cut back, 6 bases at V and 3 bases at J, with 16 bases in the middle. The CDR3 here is CASSSGGQGTDTQYF. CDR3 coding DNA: TGTGCCAGCAGTTCCGGCGGGCAGGGTACAGATACGCAGTATTTT.

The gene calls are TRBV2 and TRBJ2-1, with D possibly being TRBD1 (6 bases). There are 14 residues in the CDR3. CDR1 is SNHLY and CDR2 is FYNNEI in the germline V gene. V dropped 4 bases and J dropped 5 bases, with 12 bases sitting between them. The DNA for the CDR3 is TGTGCCAGCAGTGGGGCAGGGGCGCACAATGAGCAGTTCTTC. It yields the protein CASSGAGAHNEQFF.

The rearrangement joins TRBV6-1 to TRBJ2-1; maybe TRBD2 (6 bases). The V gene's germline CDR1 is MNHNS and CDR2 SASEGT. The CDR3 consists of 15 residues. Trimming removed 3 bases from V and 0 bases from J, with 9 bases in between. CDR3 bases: TGTGCCAGCAGTGACCCGGGGGTCTCCTACAATGAGCAGTTCTTC. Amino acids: CASSDPGVSYNEQFF.

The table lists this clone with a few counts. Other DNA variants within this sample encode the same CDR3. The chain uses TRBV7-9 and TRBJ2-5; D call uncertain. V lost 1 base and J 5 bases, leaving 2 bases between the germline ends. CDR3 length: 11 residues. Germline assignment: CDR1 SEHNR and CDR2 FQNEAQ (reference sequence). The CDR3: CASSLVETQYF. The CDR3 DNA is TGTGCCAGCAGCTTAGTGGAGACCCAGTACTTC. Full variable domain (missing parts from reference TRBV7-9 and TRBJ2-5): DTGVSQNPRHKITKRGQNVTFRCDPISEHNRLYWYRQTLGQGPEFLTYFQNEAQLEKSRLLSDRFSAERPKGSFSTLEIQRTEQGDSAMYLCASSLVETQYFGPGTRLLVL.

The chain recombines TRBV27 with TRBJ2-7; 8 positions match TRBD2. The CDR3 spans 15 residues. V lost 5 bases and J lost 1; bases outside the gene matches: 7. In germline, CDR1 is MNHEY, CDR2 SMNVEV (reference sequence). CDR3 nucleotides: TGTGCCAGCAGTCCCGAGCGGGGGCAGTCCTACGAGCAGTACTTC. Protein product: CASSPERGQSYEQYF.

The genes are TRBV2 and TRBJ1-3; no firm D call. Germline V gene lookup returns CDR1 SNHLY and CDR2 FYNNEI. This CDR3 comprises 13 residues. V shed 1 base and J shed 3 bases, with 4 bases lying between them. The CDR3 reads CASSEDRGNTIYF. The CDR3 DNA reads TGTGCCAGCAGTGAAGACCGTGGAAACACCATATATTTT.

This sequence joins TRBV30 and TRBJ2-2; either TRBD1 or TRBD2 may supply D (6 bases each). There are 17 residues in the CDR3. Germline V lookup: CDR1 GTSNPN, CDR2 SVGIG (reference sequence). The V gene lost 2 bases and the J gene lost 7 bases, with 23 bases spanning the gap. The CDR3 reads CAWSNRVRAGGIGELFF. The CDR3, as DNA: TGTGCCTGGAGTAACAGGGTTAGGGCCGGGGGAATCGGGGAGCTGTTTTTT.